This is a list of T cell receptor beta chains from one sample in a study of T cells expressing NK-cell markers. After re-calling the 5' RACE reads, TCRdb lists one entry per CDR3 protein, DNA absent. The sample has about 15,000 distinct CDR3 sequences. Sequenced material: blood T cells: a sorted CD56 or NKG2C T cell subset, CD4+ or CD8+ T cells, or bulk PBMC T cells (not recorded which). The receptors originated from a man aged 18-70 years in good health. The CDR3 runs from the conserved cysteine through the conserved F or W. Fields, in order: clone size, V gene, J gene, CDR3 protein. Clone size is given for some rows only: seen once, a few or many times, or a class if the clone is expanded.

size: medium-sized; V: TRBV12-3/TRBV12-4; J: TRBJ1-5; CDR3: CASSLGQIYSNQPQHF
size: NA; V: TRBV7-6; J: TRBJ2-7; CDR3: CASSLVLQGFGEQYF
size: NA; V: TRBV3-1; J: TRBJ1-1; CDR3: CASSQETGQGSGEAFF
size: NA; V: TRBV5-1; J: TRBJ1-2; CDR3: CASSLGQGSGYTF
size: NA; V: TRBV12-3/TRBV12-4; J: TRBJ2-3; CDR3: CASSDYRGVTDTQYF
size: NA; V: TRBV7-2; J: TRBJ2-7; CDR3: CASSLGLLGGDEQYF
size: NA; V: TRBV29-1; J: TRBJ1-1; CDR3: CSAETGMNTEAFF
size: NA; V: TRBV5-1; J: TRBJ2-1; CDR3: CASSMTNRGPGYEQFF
size: NA; V: TRBV4-2; J: TRBJ2-7; CDR3: CASSQDGQGSYEQYF
size: NA; V: TRBV6-5; J: TRBJ2-7; CDR3: CASRPSGTSRNYEQYF
size: NA; V: TRBV12-3/TRBV12-4; J: TRBJ1-2; CDR3: CASSLPGQGYGYTF
size: NA; V: TRBV4-3; J: TRBJ1-2; CDR3: CASSHADRVYGYTF
size: NA; V: TRBV5-1; J: TRBJ2-7; CDR3: CASSPTGTSFYEQYF
size: NA; V: TRBV20-1; J: TRBJ2-1; CDR3: CSVVGGRGNEQFF
size: NA; V: TRBV7-9; J: TRBJ2-1; CDR3: CASSLGTVEQFF
size: NA; V: TRBV19; J: TRBJ2-7; CDR3: CASSIRNSYEQYF
size: NA; V: TRBV2; J: TRBJ1-2; CDR3: CASSLNTGGGYTF
size: NA; V: TRBV9; J: TRBJ1-1; CDR3: CASSPSGGLNTEAFF
size: NA; V: TRBV20-1; J: TRBJ2-1; CDR3: CSARDQQGATSYNEQFF
size: NA; V: TRBV20-1; J: TRBJ1-1; CDR3: CSASQGASGTEAFF
size: NA; V: TRBV10-3; J: TRBJ2-5; CDR3: CAISDGSRGETQYF
size: NA; V: TRBV5-6; J: TRBJ2-5; CDR3: CASSHKDRGQTQYF
size: NA; V: TRBV5-1; J: TRBJ1-3; CDR3: CASSSDPTGNTIYF
size: NA; V: TRBV6-6; J: TRBJ1-1; CDR3: CASSFDRNTEAFF
size: NA; V: TRBV7-2; J: TRBJ1-6; CDR3: CASRTGTTLSPLHF
size: NA; V: TRBV18; J: TRBJ2-1; CDR3: CASSPLGSRAGEQFF
size: NA; V: TRBV18; J: TRBJ2-1; CDR3: CASSPTSGVNEQFF
size: NA; V: TRBV5-1; J: TRBJ2-2; CDR3: CASSLTWRGANTGELFF
size: NA; V: TRBV2; J: TRBJ2-7; CDR3: CASSDGTVYSYEQYF
size: NA; V: TRBV4-3; J: TRBJ2-2; CDR3: CASSPSGWGNAGELFF
size: NA; V: TRBV28; J: TRBJ2-1; CDR3: CASSLSGGAGIEQFF
size: NA; V: TRBV12-3/TRBV12-4; J: TRBJ2-3; CDR3: CASSPPQATDTQYF
size: NA; V: TRBV12-3/TRBV12-4; J: TRBJ1-2; CDR3: CASSTQGRGHIRGGYTF
size: NA; V: TRBV6-2/TRBV6-3; J: TRBJ2-1; CDR3: CASTRRSGANEQFF
size: NA; V: TRBV10-3; J: TRBJ2-5; CDR3: CAISRAGGGETQYF
size: NA; V: TRBV2; J: TRBJ2-2; CDR3: CASKDWNTGELFF
size: NA; V: TRBV20-1; J: TRBJ2-3; CDR3: CSASADSGTDTQYF
size: NA; V: TRBV5-1; J: TRBJ2-7; CDR3: CASSQDGMAYEQYF
size: NA; V: TRBV7-6; J: TRBJ2-5; CDR3: CASSSPVETQYF
size: NA; V: TRBV6-5; J: TRBJ2-3; CDR3: CASSFLAGGYTQYF
size: NA; V: TRBV6-5; J: TRBJ2-1; CDR3: CASSSSWYNEQFF
size: NA; V: TRBV12-3/TRBV12-4; J: TRBJ2-7; CDR3: CATSPRSGQNFYEQYF
size: NA; V: TRBV16; J: TRBJ2-7; CDR3: CASSQSSYTEQYF
size: NA; V: TRBV20-1; J: TRBJ2-7; CDR3: CSACCLASSYEQYF
size: NA; V: TRBV27; J: TRBJ2-3; CDR3: CATSGLAGADTQYF